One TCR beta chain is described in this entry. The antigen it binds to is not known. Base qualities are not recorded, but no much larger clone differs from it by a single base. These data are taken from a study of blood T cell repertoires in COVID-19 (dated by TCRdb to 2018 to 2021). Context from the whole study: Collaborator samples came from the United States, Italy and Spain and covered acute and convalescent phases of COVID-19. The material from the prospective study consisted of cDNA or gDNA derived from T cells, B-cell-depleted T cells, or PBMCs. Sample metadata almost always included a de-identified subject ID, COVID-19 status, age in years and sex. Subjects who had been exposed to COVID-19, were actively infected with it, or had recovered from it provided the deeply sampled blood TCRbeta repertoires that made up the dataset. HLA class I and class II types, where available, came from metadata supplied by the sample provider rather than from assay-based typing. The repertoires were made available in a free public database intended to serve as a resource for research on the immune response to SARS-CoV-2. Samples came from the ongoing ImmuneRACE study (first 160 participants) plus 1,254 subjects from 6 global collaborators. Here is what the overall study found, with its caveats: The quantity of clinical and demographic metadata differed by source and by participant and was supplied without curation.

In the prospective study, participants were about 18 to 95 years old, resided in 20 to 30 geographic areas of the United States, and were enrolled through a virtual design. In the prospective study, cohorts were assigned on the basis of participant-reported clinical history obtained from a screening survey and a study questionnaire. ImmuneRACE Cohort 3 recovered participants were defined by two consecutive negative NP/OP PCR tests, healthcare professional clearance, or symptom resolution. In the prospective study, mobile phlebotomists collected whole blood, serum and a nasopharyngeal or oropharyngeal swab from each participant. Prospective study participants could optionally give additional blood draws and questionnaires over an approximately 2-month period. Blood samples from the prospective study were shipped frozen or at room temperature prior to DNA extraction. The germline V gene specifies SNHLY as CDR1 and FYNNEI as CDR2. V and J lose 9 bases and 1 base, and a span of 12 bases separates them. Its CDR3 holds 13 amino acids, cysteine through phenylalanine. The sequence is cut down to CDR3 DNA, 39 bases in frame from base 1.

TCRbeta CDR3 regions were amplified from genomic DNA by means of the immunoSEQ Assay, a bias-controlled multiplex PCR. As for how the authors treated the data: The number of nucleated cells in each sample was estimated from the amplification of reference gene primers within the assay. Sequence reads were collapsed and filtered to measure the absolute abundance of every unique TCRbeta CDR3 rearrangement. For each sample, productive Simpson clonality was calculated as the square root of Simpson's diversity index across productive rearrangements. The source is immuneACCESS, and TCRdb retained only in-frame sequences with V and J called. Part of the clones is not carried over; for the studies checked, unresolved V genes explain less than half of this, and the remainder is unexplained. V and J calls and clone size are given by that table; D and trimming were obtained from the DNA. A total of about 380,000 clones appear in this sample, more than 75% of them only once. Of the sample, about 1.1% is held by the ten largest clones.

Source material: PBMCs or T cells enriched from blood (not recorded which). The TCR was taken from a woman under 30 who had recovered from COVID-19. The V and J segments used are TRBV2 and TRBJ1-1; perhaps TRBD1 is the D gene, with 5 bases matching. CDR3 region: CASVRESNTEAFF. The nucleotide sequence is TGTGCCAGTGTCAGGGAATCGAACACTGAAGCTTTCTTT.